This T cell receptor beta chain was observed in a study of PD-1 blockade in classical Hodgkin lymphoma. Whole-study results and caveats: Prior to therapy, complete responders displayed diversity much like that of newly diagnosed patients. While CD8+ TCR diversity did not rise significantly by C4D1, CD4+ TCR diversity did.

The protocol was immunoSEQ multiplex PCR, while the TCRdb copy is restricted to in-frame clones and leaves out a portion. The data show tens of thousands of clones, 82% seen once. A word on this clone: Antigen: not known.

Exposure to brentuximab vedotin varied, and each patient had relapsed following autologous stem cell transplantation. Sequencing was performed on peripheral blood mononuclear cells (PBMCs), taken at baseline. This sequence originates from a human donor with classical Hodgkin lymphoma.

The CDR3 DNA reads TGCGCCAGCAGCTTGGATCGGACCCAAGGTTCACCCCTCCACTTT. It yields the protein CASSLDRTQGSPLHF. The chain couples TRBV5-1 to TRBJ1-6, with no clear D. Germline V gene lookup returns CDR1 SGHRS and CDR2 YFSETQ. V was trimmed by 0 bases and J by 9 bases, leaving 13 bases between them. CDR3 length: 15 amino acids.